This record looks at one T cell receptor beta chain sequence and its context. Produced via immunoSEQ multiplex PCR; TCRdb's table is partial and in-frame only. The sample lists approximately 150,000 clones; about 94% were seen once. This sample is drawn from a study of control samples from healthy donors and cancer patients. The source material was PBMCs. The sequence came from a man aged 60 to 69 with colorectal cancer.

DNA for the CDR3: TGTGCCAGCAGTGCTATACAGGGGACCACTGAAGCTTTCTTT. Amino acid sequence: CASSAIQGTTEAFF. The chain couples TRBV2 to TRBJ1-1, with 7 bases lining up with TRBD1. Germline CDR1 is SNHLY and CDR2 is FYNNEI. The V gene end was trimmed by 4 bases and the J gene end by 4 bases; junction bases not matched to a gene: 6. CDR3 length: 14 amino acids.